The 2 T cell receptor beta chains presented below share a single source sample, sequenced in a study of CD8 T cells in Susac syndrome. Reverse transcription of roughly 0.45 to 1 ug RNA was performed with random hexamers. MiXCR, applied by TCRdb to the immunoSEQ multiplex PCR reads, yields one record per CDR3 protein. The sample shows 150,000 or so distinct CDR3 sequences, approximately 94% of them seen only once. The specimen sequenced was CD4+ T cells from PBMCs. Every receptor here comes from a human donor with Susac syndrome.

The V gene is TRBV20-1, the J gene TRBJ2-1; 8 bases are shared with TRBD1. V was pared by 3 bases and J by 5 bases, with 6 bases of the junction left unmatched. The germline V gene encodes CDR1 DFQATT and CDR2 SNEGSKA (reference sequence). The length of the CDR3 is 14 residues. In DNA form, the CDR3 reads TGCAGTGCTAGTGGCCTCAGGGGGCACAATGAGCAGTTCTTC. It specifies CSASGLRGHNEQFF.

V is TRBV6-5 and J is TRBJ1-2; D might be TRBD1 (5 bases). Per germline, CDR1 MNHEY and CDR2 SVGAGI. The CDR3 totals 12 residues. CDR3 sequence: CAVGTGNYGYTF. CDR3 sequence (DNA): TGTGCTGTGGGGACGGGAAACTATGGCTACACCTTC.